This T cell receptor (beta chain) is drawn from a study of blood T cell repertoires in COVID-19. Study-wide context: COVID-19 samples from acute and convalescent phases originated in the United States, Italy and Spain. PBMCs, B-cell-depleted T cells, or T cells provided the cDNA or gDNA that made up the material.

In the original processing: Estimation of nucleated cell counts was performed using reference gene primer amplification. Generated by immunoSEQ multiplex PCR, the TCRdb table keeps only in-frame clones and is missing some. The D gene and trimming were derived from the DNA, and the V and J assignments and clone size from that table. This sample has over 200,000 clones, with about 90% found just once. This clonotype originated in a woman aged 60-75 years with acute or convalescent COVID-19. Input material: peripheral blood.

CDR3 protein: CASSTGTSGGANEQYF. CDR3 in DNA: TGCGCCAGCAGTACCGGGACTAGCGGGGGGGCGAACGAGCAGTACTTC. V is TRBV5-1 and J is TRBJ2-7; 16 bases match TRBD2. The V gene end was trimmed by 5 bases and the J gene end by 5 bases; junction bases not matched to a gene: 7. Germline CDR1 SGHRS, CDR2 YFSETQ. This CDR3 region has 16 residues.